Shown below are 27 T cell receptor beta chains from a single sample sequenced in a study of cytomegalovirus exposure and HLA in healthy donors. The study ran its PCR with 60 Vbeta and 13 Jbeta primers. TCRdb's table, derived via immunoSEQ multiplex PCR, lists solely in-frame clones and lacks some. The sample gives about 140,000 clones, about 72% of which show up once; approximately 2% is in the top ten. The sample was PBMCs. These receptors were obtained from a man aged 40-49 years in good health and CMV-seronegative.

The chain is built from TRBV15 and TRBJ2-7; 10 positions agree with TRBD1. J was trimmed by 3 bases and V by 11 bases; bases with no gene match: 10. The CDR3 sequence is 14 residues long. From germline, CDR1 is LNHNV and CDR2 YYDKDF (reference sequence). The CDR3 DNA reads TGTGCCGCCGCGAGGGACAGGGGCAGCTACGAGCAGTACTTC. The encoded protein is CAAARDRGSYEQYF. The full variable domain, rest sourced from reference TRBV15 and TRBJ2-7, is DAMVIQNPRYQVTQFGKPVTLSCSQTLNHNVMYWYQQKSSQAPKLLFHYYDKDFNNEADTPDNFQSRRPNTSFCFLDIRSPGLGDTAMYLCAAARDRGSYEQYFGPGTRLTVT.

A few counts support this clone. V gene TRBV7-2 combines with J gene TRBJ2-7; D is unresolved. Germline-derived CDR1 and CDR2 are SGHTA and FQGNSA. V was cut by 1 base and J by 2 bases, with 12 bases left in between. The CDR3 is 15 amino acids. This CDR3 is CASSLVMGPTYEQYF. The CDR3 coding sequence is TGTGCCAGCAGCTTAGTTATGGGCCCCACCTACGAGCAGTACTTC.

The chain's CDR3 is CASNRPGQLYGYTF. The CDR3, as DNA: TGCGCCAGCAACAGGCCGGGACAGCTCTATGGCTACACCTTC. The chain is built from TRBV4-1 and TRBJ1-2, with 7 positions matching TRBD1. Per the germline V gene, CDR1 is MGHRA and CDR2 is YSYEKL. Trimming removed 7 bases from V and 4 bases from J; junction bases left unmatched: 9. This CDR3 contains 14 residues.

This clone was seen a handful of times. The chain uses TRBV7-9 and TRBJ1-3; the match to TRBD1 covers 7 bases. The CDR3 has 16 amino acids. V lost 5 bases, J lost 0 bases, and 7 bases stayed unmatched. Germline values: CDR1 SEHNR, CDR2 FQNEAQ (reference sequence). The CDR3 protein is CASSPRAGGSGNTIYF. The CDR3 nucleotides are TGTGCCAGCAGCCCCCGGGCAGGGGGCTCTGGAAACACCATATATTTT.

The chain has TRBV7-9 and TRBJ2-7; 8 nucleotides match TRBD1. The CDR3 covers 15 residues. Germline V lookup: CDR1 SEHNR, CDR2 FQNEAQ (reference sequence). J lost 4 bases, V lost 4 bases, and 9 bases had no gene match. CDR3 DNA sequence: TGTGCCAGCAGCTCTGGACAGGGTTCGTGGTACGAGCAGTACTTC. This encodes CASSSGQGSWYEQYF. The whole variable domain, filled in from reference TRBV7-9 and TRBJ2-7, reads DTGVSQNPRHKITKRGQNVTFRCDPISEHNRLYWYRQTLGQGPEFLTYFQNEAQLEKSRLLSDRFSAERPKGSFSTLEIQRTEQGDSAMYLCASSSGQGSWYEQYFGPGTRLTVT.

This CDR3 is CASSLRKGGDHSNQPQHF. DNA of the CDR3: TGCGCCAGCAGCTTGAGGAAAGGGGGGGATCATAGCAATCAGCCCCAGCATTTT. V gene TRBV5-1 combines with J gene TRBJ1-5, with D perhaps TRBD1 (6 bases). CDR3 size: 18 residues. The germline gives CDR1 SGHRS, CDR2 YFSETQ. Trimming cost V 1 base and J 0 bases, with 17 bases left between them.

The chain employs TRBV18 and TRBJ2-3; D is perhaps TRBD2 (5 bases). Germline loops: CDR1 KGHSH, CDR2 LQKENI. The CDR3 consists of 12 residues. V lost 5 bases and J 3 bases, leaving 6 bases between the germline ends. The CDR3 here is CASSTRTDTQYF. Written as DNA, the CDR3 is TGTGCCAGCTCAACTAGAACAGATACGCAGTATTTT.

The table lists this clone with a few counts. CDR3 amino acids: CASSQDMAGTDTQYF. DNA of the CDR3: TGTGCCAGCAGCCAAGATATGGCAGGCACAGATACGCAGTATTTT. The chain uses TRBV14 and TRBJ2-3; D unclear. The V gene's germline CDR1 is SGHDN and CDR2 FVKESK. The CDR3 is 15 residues long. The V end lost 0 bases, the J end lost 1 base, and 8 bases lay between the germline ends.

This clone has a handful of counts. The V and J genes are TRBV5-1 and TRBJ2-2; 8 bases are shared with TRBD2. The CDR3 has 14 residues. The trim removed 2 bases at V and 7 bases at J, leaving 4 bases unmatched. Germline values: CDR1 SGHRS, CDR2 YFSETQ. The CDR3 sequence is CASSFRGGNGELFF. In nucleotides, the CDR3 is TGCGCCAGCAGCTTTCGGGGGGGCAACGGGGAGCTGTTTTTT.

The rearrangement joins TRBV11-2 to TRBJ2-3; 9 bases fit TRBD1. With 4 bases clipped from V and 6 bases from J, the junction kept 8 bases outside the gene matches. The CDR3 is 15 amino acids. Germline V CDR1 and CDR2: SGHAT, FQNNGV. The CDR3 protein is CASSSTGTGFDTQYF. DNA of the CDR3: TGTGCCAGCAGCTCAACCGGGACAGGGTTCGATACGCAGTATTTT.

This clone was seen only once. This chain links TRBV7-3 with TRBJ2-3; possibly TRBD2 for D (6 bases). V shed 5 bases and J shed 1 base, with 10 bases lying between them. CDR1 is SGHTA, CDR2 FQGTGA, per germline. The CDR3 is 14 residues long. The CDR3 sequence is CASSRDFRTDTQYF. DNA for the CDR3: TGTGCCAGCAGCCGGGACTTCCGCACAGATACGCAGTATTTT.

This rearrangement joins TRBV6-1 to TRBJ2-3; D is possibly TRBD1 (6 bases). V was clipped by 10 bases and J by 4 bases, with 18 bases between them. CDR3 length: 14 amino acids. Germline V gene sequence: CDR1 MNHNS, CDR2 SASEGT. The CDR3 region is CATYNRDTPDTQYF. The CDR3 bases are TGTGCCACCTACAACCGGGACACCCCAGATACGCAGTATTTT.

CDR3: CASSIGIDTGNQPQHF. DNA for the CDR3: TGTGCCAGTAGTATAGGAATAGATACAGGTAATCAGCCCCAGCATTTT. The chain recombines TRBV19 with TRBJ1-5; tentative D call: TRBD1 (5 bases). The CDR3 is made up of 16 amino acids. V lost 1 base and J 4 bases, leaving 14 bases between the germline ends. Germline CDR1 and CDR2: LNHDA and SQIVND (reference sequence).

V and J are TRBV5-1 and TRBJ2-2; maybe TRBD1 (6 bases). CDR1 is SGHRS, CDR2 YFSETQ, per germline. Trimming stripped 1 base from V and 0 bases from J, with 10 bases between. The CDR3 runs to 16 residues. In DNA form, the CDR3 reads TGCGCCAGCAGCTTGTTTGGGACACCGAACACCGGGGAGCTGTTTTTT. Protein product: CASSLFGTPNTGELFF.

The chain employs TRBV5-1 and TRBJ1-1; D possibly corresponds to TRBD1 (5 bases). The germline V gene has CDR1 SGHRS and CDR2 YFSETQ. The CDR3 extends over 16 amino acids. V dropped 6 bases and J dropped 5 bases, with 23 bases sitting between them. The CDR3 sequence is CASKSGLNLDVTEAFF. CDR3 DNA sequence: TGCGCCAGCAAGTCAGGGTTAAACCTGGATGTAACTGAAGCTTTCTTT.

In this sample, this clone turned up a few times. The same CDR3 also results from other DNA sequences found in this sample. The chain carries TRBV5-1 and TRBJ2-7, with D possibly being TRBD1 (5 bases). V was clipped by 2 bases and J by 2 bases, with 11 bases between them. Germline V CDR1 and CDR2: SGHRS, YFSETQ. This CDR3 has 14 amino acids. CDR3 residues: CASSFSGRAYEQYF. The DNA of the CDR3 is TGCGCCAGCAGCTTCTCTGGCAGGGCCTACGAGCAGTACTTC.

This chain joins TRBV5-1 and TRBJ2-2; D is perhaps TRBD1 (6 bases). The CDR3 extends over 15 amino acids. Germline V gene sequence: CDR1 SGHRS, CDR2 YFSETQ. The V gene lost 3 bases and the J gene lost 3 bases, with 12 bases spanning the gap. This CDR3 reads CASSSRDTYTGELFF. Here the CDR3 DNA reads TGCGCCAGCAGCTCCCGGGACACCTACACCGGGGAGCTGTTTTTT.

DNA of the CDR3: TGTGCCAGTAGTATAAACAGGCCAGGGGGCTCTGGGGCCAACGTCCTGACTTTC. As protein: CASSINRPGGSGANVLTF. The chain employs TRBV19 and TRBJ2-6, with 7 nucleotides matching TRBD1. Germline V gives CDR1 LNHDA, CDR2 SQIVND (reference sequence). This CDR3 has 18 residues. J lost 0 bases, V lost 2 bases, and 7 bases had no gene match.

This clone was observed a few times. V gene TRBV5-4 combines with J gene TRBJ2-2, with 10 bases fitting TRBD2. CDR3 length equals 15 residues. V trimming: 1 base; J trimming: 6 bases; junction bases outside the gene matches: 3. The V gene's germline CDR1 is SGHNT and CDR2 YYREEE (reference sequence). DNA for the CDR3: TGTGCCAGCAGCTTGCCTAGCGGGAGAGCCGGGGAGCTGTTTTTT. Translation gives CASSLPSGRAGELFF. Using reference TRBV5-4 and TRBJ2-2 for the parts outside the CDR3, the full variable domain is ETGVTQSPTHLIKTRGQQVTLRCSSQSGHNTVSWYQQALGQGPQFIFQYYREEENGRGNFPPRFSGLQFPNYSSELNVNALELDDSALYLCASSLPSGRAGELFFGEGSRLTVL.

This clone turned up a few times. This rearrangement joins TRBV29-1 to TRBJ2-1; 9 bases map to TRBD2. Per the germline V gene, CDR1 is SQVTM and CDR2 is ANQGSEA. This CDR3 has 15 amino acids. V shed 1 base and J 2 bases; nucleotides not matched to a gene: 3. The CDR3 loop reads CSVEAASGAYNEQFF. CDR3 sequence (DNA): TGCAGCGTTGAAGCCGCTAGCGGGGCCTACAATGAGCAGTTCTTC.

This sequence joins TRBV10-1 and TRBJ2-3; 7 bases line up with TRBD2. The CDR3 totals 14 residues. V lost 2 bases and J lost 6; bases outside the gene matches: 5. The V gene's germline CDR1 is WNHNN and CDR2 SYGVQD (reference sequence). CDR3 coding DNA: TGCGCCAGCAGTGAGGCGGGAGTGGAGGATACGCAGTATTTT. Its translation is CASSEAGVEDTQYF.

V is TRBV4-1 and J is TRBJ2-1; D possibly corresponds to TRBD1 (5 bases). The V and J ends lost 2 bases and 4 bases respectively, with 15 bases between them. This CDR3 comprises 16 residues. Germline V CDR1 and CDR2: MGHRA, YSYEKL. CDR3 sequence (DNA): TGCGCCAGCAGCCAATCTCGTCTCAAGGGGTACAATGAGCAGTTCTTC. It yields the protein CASSQSRLKGYNEQFF.

This chain uses TRBV11-3 with TRBJ1-3; D uncertain. Between the trimmed V and J ends, which lost 3 bases and 4 bases, there was a span of 7 bases. The CDR3 runs to 13 residues. The germline gives CDR1 SGHNT, CDR2 YENEEA. In nucleotides, the CDR3 is TGTGCCAGCAGCTTGGGGAGAGGAAACACCATATATTTT. Its protein product is CASSLGRGNTIYF.

The CDR3 DNA sequence: TGTGCCAGCAGCTTGGTGGGAGGTGGAGAGACCCAGTACTTC. It codes for CASSLVGGGETQYF. The chain couples TRBV5-5 to TRBJ2-5, with D possibly matching TRBD2 (6 bases). The CDR3 covers 14 residues. V was clipped by 0 bases and J by 4 bases, with 10 bases between them. Germline assignment: CDR1 SGHKS and CDR2 YYEKEE (reference sequence). Drawing the rest from reference TRBV5-5 and TRBJ2-5, the complete variable domain is DAGVTQSPTHLIKTRGQQVTLRCSPISGHKSVSWYQQVLGQGPQFIFQYYEKEERGRGNFPDRFSARQFPNYSSELNVNALLLGDSALYLCASSLVGGGETQYFGPGTRLLVL.

This clone was counted a few times. V usage is TRBV2 and J usage is TRBJ2-7; D may be TRBD2 (9 bases). Trimming shortened V by 6 bases and J by 3 bases, and 30 bases separated the two germline ends. CDR1 SNHLY and CDR2 FYNNEI come from the germline V gene. This CDR3 is built from 19 residues. The CDR3 protein is CASSAGGPSGVANVYEQYF. DNA of the CDR3: TGTGCCAGCAGCGCAGGGGGCCCTAGCGGGGTGGCCAACGTCTACGAGCAGTACTTC.

This chain uses TRBV15 with TRBJ2-5, with TRBD2 matching over 10 bases. V trimming: 0 bases; J trimming: 5 bases; junction bases outside the gene matches: 15. From germline, CDR1 is LNHNV and CDR2 YYDKDF (reference sequence). The CDR3 covers 19 residues. Here the CDR3 reads CATSRDFGSGRAYLETQYF. The CDR3 DNA is TGTGCCACCAGCAGAGATTTCGGAAGCGGGAGGGCCTATTTGGAGACCCAGTACTTC.

The chain's CDR3 is CSVEESLGGLVNTEAFF. The CDR3 nucleotides read TGCAGCGTTGAGGAATCGTTGGGGGGGCTGGTGAACACTGAAGCTTTCTTT. The chain is built from TRBV29-1 and TRBJ1-1; tentative D call: TRBD1 (6 bases). V was clipped by 3 bases and J by 0 bases, with 20 bases between them. The germline gives CDR1 SQVTM, CDR2 ANQGSEA. The CDR3 sequence is 17 residues long.